The 19 T cell receptor beta chains in this list originate from one sample, sequenced in a study of T cells in Graves' hyperthyroidism and ophthalmopathy. The investigators amplified TCR beta CDR3 regions from RNA transcripts. HTBI primers were employed in a first-round RT-PCR of the TCR CDR3. TCRdb reprocessed the multiplex PCR reads via MiXCR and lists one record per CDR3 protein. The table lists around 300,000 distinct CDR3 sequences, 14% of them singletons. Input material: blood. Receptors originate from a young woman with Graves' hyperthyroidism.

This clonotype appeared a few times. The V call is TRBV20-1, the J call TRBJ2-3; D call uncertain. The CDR3 has 17 residues. Germline V gene sequence: CDR1 DFQATT, CDR2 SNEGSKA (reference sequence). V shed 5 bases and J shed 2 bases, with 23 bases lying between them. The CDR3 bases are TGCAGTGCTCCTCTCAGGCCCTACGCGCAACACACAGATACGCAGTATTTT. It translates to CSAPLRPYAQHTDTQYF.

This clonotype has only a few counts. V usage is TRBV12-3 or TRBV12-4 and J usage is TRBJ2-1; possibly TRBD2 for D (5 bases). This CDR3 has 13 amino acids. V lost 2 bases to trimming and J lost 5 bases, with 7 bases between them. Written as DNA, the CDR3 is TGTGCCAGCAGTTTAACGGAGGACAATGAGCAGTTCTTC. Its translation: CASSLTEDNEQFF.

There are many counts of this clonotype. The gene calls are TRBV15 and TRBJ2-5, with 13 bases aligning to TRBD2. The CDR3 covers 18 residues. Germline assignment: CDR1 LNHNV and CDR2 YYDKDF (reference sequence). With 4 bases clipped from V and 5 bases from J, the junction kept 13 bases outside the gene matches. CDR3 in amino acids: CATSKNKNQLAGGETQYF. DNA of the CDR3: TGTGCCACCAGCAAAAATAAAAACCAACTAGCGGGAGGGGAGACCCAGTACTTC.

The table lists this clonotype with a few counts. A much larger clone is a single base away; this may be a read error. The chain carries TRBV15 and TRBJ2-1; TRBD2 might be the D (5 bases). Between the trimmed V and J ends, which lost 0 bases and 5 bases, there was a span of 11 bases. This CDR3 is 15 amino acids long. The germline V gene has CDR1 LNHNV and CDR2 YYDKDF (reference sequence). The CDR3, as DNA: TGTGCCACCAGCAGAGATCTAGCCGCAAACAATGAGCAGTTCTTC. As protein: CATSRDLAANNEQFF.

This clonotype was counted ten times or more. The rearrangement joins TRBV7-2 to TRBJ2-7, with no clear D. The ends were cut back, 1 base at V and 7 bases at J, with 11 bases in the middle. This CDR3 comprises 13 residues. The V gene's germline CDR1 is SGHTA and CDR2 FQGNSA. The CDR3 here is CASSLDWAREQYF. The DNA of the CDR3 is TGTGCCAGCAGCTTAGACTGGGCTCGGGAGCAGTACTTC. Full variable domain (missing parts from reference TRBV7-2 and TRBJ2-7): GAGVSQSPSNKVTEKGKDVELRCDPISGHTALYWYRQSLGQGLEFLIYFQGNSAPDKSGLPSDRFSAERTGGSVSTLTIQRTQQEDSAVYLCASSLDWAREQYFGPGTRLTVT.

The CDR3 sequence: CASSAGQNQITGELFF. CDR3 nucleotide sequence: TGCGCCAGCAGCGCCGGACAGAACCAAATCACCGGGGAGCTGTTTTTT. The chain links TRBV5-1 to TRBJ2-2, with D possibly being TRBD1 (6 bases). Trimming cost V 4 bases and J 4 bases, with 17 bases left between them. Per germline, CDR1 SGHRS and CDR2 YFSETQ. This CDR3 region has 16 residues.

The sample holds many counts of this clonotype. The chain employs TRBV5-1 and TRBJ1-1; D uncertain. V lost 0 bases to trimming and J lost 1 base, with 7 bases between them. The germline V gene has CDR1 SGHRS and CDR2 YFSETQ. This CDR3 region has 14 residues. CDR3 residues: CASSLGLTNTEAFF. CDR3 nucleotides: TGCGCCAGCAGCTTGGGGTTGACGAACACTGAAGCTTTCTTT.

This clonotype occurred many times. This chain connects TRBV28 to TRBJ1-4; no reliable D call. CDR3 size: 12 residues. Deletions cut 6 bases from V and 4 bases from J, with 6 bases between. The germline gives CDR1 MDHEN, CDR2 SYDVKM. The CDR3 is CASSAVNEKLFF. The CDR3 DNA reads as TGTGCCAGCAGCGCTGTTAATGAAAAACTGTTTTTT.

This clonotype was detected many times. The rearrangement links TRBV7-9 to TRBJ2-1; TRBD2 might be the D (6 bases). V dropped 1 base and J dropped 2 bases, with 9 bases sitting between them. Germline lookup yields CDR1 SEHNR and CDR2 FQNEAQ (reference sequence). This CDR3 spans 15 amino acids. The CDR3 nucleotides are TGTGCCAGCAGCTTAGTGCGGGGCCCCTACAATGAGCAGTTCTTC. It encodes CASSLVRGPYNEQFF.

This clonotype was observed many times. The gene calls are TRBV11-2 and TRBJ2-1; perhaps TRBD2 as D (5 bases). The CDR3 totals 12 residues. Germline values: CDR1 SGHAT, CDR2 FQNNGV. Between the trimmed V and J ends, which lost 8 bases and 7 bases, there was a span of 12 bases. The CDR3 sequence is CASDIGGNEQFF. CDR3 coding DNA: TGTGCCAGCGACATTGGAGGAAATGAGCAGTTCTTC.

Regarding this clonotype: This may be a read error: a much more frequent sequence differs by one nucleotide. The V and J genes are TRBV25-1 and TRBJ2-7, with D maybe TRBD2 (5 bases). V was clipped by 5 bases and J by 6 bases, with 14 bases between them. In germline, CDR1 is MGHDK, CDR2 SYGVNS. The CDR3 extends over 13 amino acids. The CDR3 region is CASSRAAAAEQYF. In nucleotides, the CDR3 is TGTGCCAGCAGTCGAGCGGCCGCTGCCGAGCAGTACTTC.

At least ten counts were recorded for this clonotype. The J gene is TRBJ2-7, the V gene TRBV29-1; weak D call: TRBD1 (5 bases). The germline V gene has CDR1 SQVTM and CDR2 ANQGSEA. V was clipped by 7 bases and J by 0 bases, with 10 bases between them. The CDR3 sequence is 12 residues long. In DNA form, the CDR3 reads TGCAGCGGGGGCACCAACTCCTACGAGCAGTACTTC. Amino acid sequence: CSGGTNSYEQYF.

The chain carries TRBV13 and TRBJ2-7, with no clear D. Germline V lookup: CDR1 PRHDT, CDR2 FYEKMQ (reference sequence). This CDR3 region has 15 residues. Trimming pared 1 base from V and 7 bases from J, leaving 17 bases between. CDR3: CASSLEDGKMGEQYF. The CDR3 DNA reads TGTGCCAGCAGCTTAGAAGACGGAAAGATGGGGGAGCAGTACTTC.

The table lists this clonotype with many counts. V and J are TRBV28 and TRBJ2-7; TRBD1 agrees at 7 bases. The CDR3 is 14 amino acids. Germline-derived CDR1 and CDR2 are MDHEN and SYDVKM. The ends lost 3 bases at V and 1 base at J; junction bases unmatched: 3. CDR3 nucleotide sequence: TGTGCCAGCAGTTTCCAGGGGGTGTCCTACGAGCAGTACTTC. Its translation: CASSFQGVSYEQYF.

The J gene is TRBJ2-1, the V gene TRBV11-2; D may be TRBD1 (5 bases). CDR1 SGHAT and CDR2 FQNNGV come from the germline V gene. V was trimmed by 2 bases and J by 2 bases, leaving 7 bases between them. This CDR3 comprises 14 residues. The DNA for the CDR3 is TGTGCCAGCAGCTTAATGGACACCTACAATGAGCAGTTCTTC. Protein sequence: CASSLMDTYNEQFF.

The rearrangement uses TRBV10-3 and TRBJ2-1, with 10 nucleotides matching TRBD2. CDR1 ENHRY and CDR2 SYGVKD come from the germline V gene. The junction had 8 bases not matched to a gene; V was cut back by 5 bases and J by 7 bases. This CDR3 has 15 residues. CDR3 nucleotides: TGTGCCATCAGTTACCTAGCGGGAGTTTATAATGAGCAGTTCTTC. Amino acid sequence: CAISYLAGVYNEQFF.

Regarding this clonotype: The germline gene is not matched at one end of the junction; a read error may be the cause. The rearrangement joins TRBV28 to TRBJ1-6; D might be TRBD1 (6 bases). Germline lookup yields CDR1 MDHEN and CDR2 SYDVKM. The CDR3 is 18 amino acids. CDR3 nucleotides: TGTGCCGGCAGCCGATTCAGCCTCTTAACAGGGTCTGATTCACCCCTCCGCTTT. It encodes CAGSRFSLLTGSDSPLRF.

The table lists this clonotype with many counts. This sequence joins TRBV10-3 and TRBJ1-3; D unresolved. Germline CDR1 ENHRY, CDR2 SYGVKD. Trimming removed 8 bases from V and 2 bases from J, with 4 bases in between. CDR3 length equals 11 residues. CDR3: CAISPGNTIYF. CDR3 coding DNA: TGTGCCATCTCACCTGGAAACACCATATATTTT.

This clonotype showed up just a few times. The CDR3 region has the DNA TGCAGCGTAGTAGTGGCACAGGCGGATACGCAGTATTTT. Its translation: CSVVVAQADTQYF. The chain recombines TRBV29-1 with TRBJ2-3; a weak D match, TRBD1 (5 bases). The ends were cut back, 6 bases at V and 6 bases at J, with 16 bases in the middle. Germline V lookup: CDR1 SQVTM, CDR2 ANQGSEA. This CDR3 is built from 13 residues.